The sequence of this T cell receptor (beta chain) was determined in a study of T-cell reconstitution after alpha-beta-depleted transplantation in children (dated by TCRdb to about 2016). Study-level background: The study quantitatively tracked T-cell immune reconstitution after TCRalphabeta/CD19-depleted allogeneic hematopoietic cell transplantation in children using TCR repertoire profiling.

Paper-wide results and their limitations: In some patients, high TCRbeta diversity at day 60 was attributed to recipient T cells and intrathymic progenitors that had survived conditioning. Hyperexpanded clone frequencies declined over subsequent months; after one year, T-cell counts and TCRbeta diversity were mostly attributed to newly produced T cells. The apparently early alphabetaT-cell count recovery about two months after transplant was reportedly dependent on only several hundred rapidly expanded clones derived from non-depleted graft cells.

Comment on this clonotype: Its antigen remains unidentified. No base quality values were provided; no much bigger clone lies one nucleotide off.

The CDR3, cysteine through phenylalanine, is 16 amino acids long. Of all the DNA, just the CDR3 is kept, 48 bases in frame from base 1. V is shortened by 4 bases, J by 3 bases, and the region joining them spans 18 bases. CDR1 and CDR2 were assigned from the germline V gene as ENHRY and SYGVKD. In the paper's terms, the treatment or condition label means: allogeneic hematopoietic cell transplantation with graft depleted of TCRalphabeta T cells and CD19 B cells. The children who served as transplant recipients had been given grafts of TCRalphabeta/CD19-depleted allogeneic hematopoietic cells. The method behind the library was PCR. The reads were generated on an Illumina HiSeq 2500. Molecular barcoding was employed in the preparation of TCR libraries, with unique molecular identifiers being used to normalize TCRbeta repertoire quantification. TCRdb itself trimmed the public reads at Q25 with fastp, ran MiXCR and retained productive beta chains. Every CDR3 protein is listed once, alongside the most common genes and DNA of its rows. The sample table holds 200,000 to 250,000 distinct CDR3 sequences, of which roughly 8.3% were seen once. Clones ranked in the top ten supply 35% to 40% of the sample.

This receptor chain uses TRBV10-3 and TRBJ1-1; TRBD1 might be the D gene, on 6 matching bases. This receptor was identified in a male patient between 2 and 9 years old who had a stem cell transplant for acute myeloid leukemia, so the T cells may come from the graft donor. The sequenced sample was PBMCs, mostly from graft donor cells, obtained 360 days after TCRalphabeta/CD19-depleted stem cell transplant. This receptor has the CDR3 CAISGRAQGFDTEAFF. The sequence in DNA is TGTGCCATCAGTGGCCGGGCTCAGGGGTTTGACACTGAAGCTTTCTTT.